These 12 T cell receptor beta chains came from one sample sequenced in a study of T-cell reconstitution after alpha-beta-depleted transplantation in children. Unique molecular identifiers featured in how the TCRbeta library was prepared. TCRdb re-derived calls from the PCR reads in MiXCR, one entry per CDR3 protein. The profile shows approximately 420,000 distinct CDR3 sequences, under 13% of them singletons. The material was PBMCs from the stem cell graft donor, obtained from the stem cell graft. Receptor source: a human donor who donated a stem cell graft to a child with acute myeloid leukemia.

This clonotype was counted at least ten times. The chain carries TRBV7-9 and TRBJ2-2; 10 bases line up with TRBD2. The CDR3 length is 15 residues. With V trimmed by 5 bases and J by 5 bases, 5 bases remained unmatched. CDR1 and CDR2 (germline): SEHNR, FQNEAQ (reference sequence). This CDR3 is CASSAPSGRTGELFF. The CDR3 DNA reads TGTGCCAGCAGCGCCCCTAGCGGGAGAACCGGGGAGCTGTTTTTT.

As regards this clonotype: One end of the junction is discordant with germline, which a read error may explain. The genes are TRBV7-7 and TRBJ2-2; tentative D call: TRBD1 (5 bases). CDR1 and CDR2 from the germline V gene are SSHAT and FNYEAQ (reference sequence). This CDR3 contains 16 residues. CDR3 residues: CASSLGANWNTGELFF. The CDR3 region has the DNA TGTGCTAGCAGCTTAGGGGCAAACTGGAACACCGGGGAGCTGTTTTTT.

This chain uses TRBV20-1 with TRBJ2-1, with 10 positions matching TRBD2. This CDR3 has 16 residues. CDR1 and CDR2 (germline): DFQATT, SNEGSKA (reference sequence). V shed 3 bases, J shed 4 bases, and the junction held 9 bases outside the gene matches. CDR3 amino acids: CSARGSSGSGYNEQFF. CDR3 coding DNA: TGCAGTGCTAGGGGCTCTAGCGGGAGTGGTTACAATGAGCAGTTCTTC.

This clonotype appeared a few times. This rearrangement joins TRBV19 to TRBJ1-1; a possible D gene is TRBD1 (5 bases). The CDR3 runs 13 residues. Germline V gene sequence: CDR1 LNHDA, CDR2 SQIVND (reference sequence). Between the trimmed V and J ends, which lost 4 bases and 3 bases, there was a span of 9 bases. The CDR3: CASSKGWDTEAFF. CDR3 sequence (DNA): TGTGCCAGTAGTAAGGGGTGGGACACTGAAGCTTTCTTT.

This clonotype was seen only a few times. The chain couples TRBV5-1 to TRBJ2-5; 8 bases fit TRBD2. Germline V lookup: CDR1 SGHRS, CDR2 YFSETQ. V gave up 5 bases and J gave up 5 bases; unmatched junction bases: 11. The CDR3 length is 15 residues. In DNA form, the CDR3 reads TGCGCCAGCAGAGACGGGACTAGATCCTCCGAGACCCAGTACTTC. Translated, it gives CASRDGTRSSETQYF.

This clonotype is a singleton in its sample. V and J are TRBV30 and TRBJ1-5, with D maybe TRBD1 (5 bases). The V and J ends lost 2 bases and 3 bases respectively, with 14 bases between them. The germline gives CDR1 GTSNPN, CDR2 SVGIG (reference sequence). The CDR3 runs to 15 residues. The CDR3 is CAWSWFGDHNQPQHF. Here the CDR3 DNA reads TGTGCCTGGAGTTGGTTTGGGGACCACAATCAGCCCCAGCATTTT.

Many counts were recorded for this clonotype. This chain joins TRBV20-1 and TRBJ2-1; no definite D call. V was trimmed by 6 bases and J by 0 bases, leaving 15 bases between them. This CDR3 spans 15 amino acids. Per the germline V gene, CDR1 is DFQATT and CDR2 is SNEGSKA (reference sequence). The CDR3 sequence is CSAPVWANSYNEQFF. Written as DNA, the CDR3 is TGCAGTGCCCCAGTGTGGGCTAACTCCTACAATGAGCAGTTCTTC.

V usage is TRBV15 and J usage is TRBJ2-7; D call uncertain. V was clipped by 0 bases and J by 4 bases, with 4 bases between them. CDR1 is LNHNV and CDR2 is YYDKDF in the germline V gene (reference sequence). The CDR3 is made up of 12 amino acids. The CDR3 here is CATSRDGYEQYF. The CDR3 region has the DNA TGTGCCACCAGCAGAGATGGGTACGAGCAGTACTTC.

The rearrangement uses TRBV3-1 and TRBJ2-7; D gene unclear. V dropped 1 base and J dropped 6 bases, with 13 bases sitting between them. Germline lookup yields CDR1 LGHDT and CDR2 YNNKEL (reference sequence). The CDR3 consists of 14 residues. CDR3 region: CASSQGRRAGEQYV. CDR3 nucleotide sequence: TGTGCCAGCAGCCAAGGCAGAAGGGCAGGCGAGCAGTACGTC.

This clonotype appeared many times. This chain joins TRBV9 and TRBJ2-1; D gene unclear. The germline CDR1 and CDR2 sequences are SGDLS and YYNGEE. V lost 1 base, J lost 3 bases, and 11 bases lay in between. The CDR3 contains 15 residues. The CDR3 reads CASSVLLAGYNEQFF. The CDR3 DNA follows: TGTGCCAGCAGCGTACTCTTGGCAGGCTACAATGAGCAGTTCTTC.

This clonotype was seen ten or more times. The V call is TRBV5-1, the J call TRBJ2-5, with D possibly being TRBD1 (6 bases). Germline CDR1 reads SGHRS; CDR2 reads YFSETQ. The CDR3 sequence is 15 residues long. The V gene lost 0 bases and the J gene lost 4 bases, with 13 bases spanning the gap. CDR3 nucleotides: TGCGCCAGCAGCTTGGATGGTACAGGGTTAGAGACCCAGTACTTC. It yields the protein CASSLDGTGLETQYF.

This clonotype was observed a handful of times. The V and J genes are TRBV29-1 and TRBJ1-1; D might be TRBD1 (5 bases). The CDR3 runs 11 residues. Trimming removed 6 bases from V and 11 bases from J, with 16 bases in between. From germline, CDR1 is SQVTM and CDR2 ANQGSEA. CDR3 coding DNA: TGCAGCGTCGGGAGGTTGGGGGACGCTTTCTTT. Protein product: CSVGRLGDAFF.